This T cell receptor (beta chain) was identified during a study of cytomegalovirus exposure and HLA in healthy donors. In the study overall: Sequencing of about 179 million T cells in an earlier analysis found about 120 million unique TCR beta sequences.

The CDR3 consists of 17 residues. In regard to this clone: Its matching antigen is unknown.

PCR used 60 Vbeta primers and 13 Jbeta primers. The repertoire was sequenced with immunoSEQ multiplex PCR; TCRdb's copy has only in-frame clones and lacks some. Here the sample spans about 190,000 clones, around 88% being singletons. Study-level points and caveats: Testing in vitro showed three CMV-associated chains specific for CMV antigens. Earlier analysis yielded a pattern in which most TCR beta V segments were productive about 90% or about 30% of the time. When analyzed later, a missense DCLRE1C variant was found to be linked to TCR beta V- and J-gene trimming.

The source material was PBMCs. The receptor comes from a man aged 40-55 years in good health and CMV-seropositive. This chain joins TRBV21-1 and TRBJ1-1; the table's D call, TRBD1, has no DNA check behind it. TRBV21-1 is annotated as a pseudogene. The CDR3 region has the DNA TGTGCCAGCAGCAAAAGGGTGGGGGGCAGGGGGGACACTGAAGCTTTCTTT. Its protein is CASSKRVGGRGDTEAFF.